Sequencing of this T cell receptor (beta chain) was carried out in a study of human T cells and chemical hapten exposure. In the study overall: All patients underwent weekly scalp dosing with diphenylcyclopropenone for the full approximately 25-week study. Affected patients, primarily female, had alopecia areata, totalis or universalis. Overall study findings and caveats: Expanded TCRs created a significantly greater count of big CDR3 similarity clusters than controls did.

TCRdb ran MiXCR on the RACE reads and lists one entry per CDR3 protein. This table has around 350,000 distinct CDR3 sequences, 4.5% to 7% appearing once. This clonotype was seen a few times. Its antigen is unknown. Time point in this sample: pre-sensitization, week 0. As to treatment: therapeutic diphenylcyclopropenone sensitization with weekly scalp DPC. People who gave samples had alopecia, were 18 to 70 years old, and were suitable for DPC. V was trimmed by 4 bases and J by 2 bases, leaving 17 bases between them. Germline V gene data show CDR1 as SGHNT and CDR2 as YYREEE (reference sequence). The CDR3 length is 16 residues.

The TCR sequence derives from a woman younger than 35 with alopecia areata. Some clones in this sample may be carry-over from other donors' samples. The chain couples TRBV5-4 to TRBJ2-3, with D maybe TRBD2 (6 bases). The specimen comprised whole blood, sampled in connection with sensitization to the hapten diphenylcyclopropenone (DPC). In DNA, the CDR3 is TGTGCCAGCAGCATTCTAGGACTAACCTACACAGATACGCAGTATTTT. Its translation: CASSILGLTYTDTQYF. Looking up the rest from reference TRBV5-4 and TRBJ2-3 gives the full variable domain: ETGVTQSPTHLIKTRGQQVTLRCSSQSGHNTVSWYQQALGQGPQFIFQYYREEENGRGNFPPRFSGLQFPNYSSELNVNALELDDSALYLCASSILGLTYTDTQYFGPGTRLTVL.